Each of the 23 T cell receptor beta chains below was sequenced from the same sample in a study of T cell changes during pregnancy in multiple sclerosis. The method was immunoSEQ multiplex PCR; TCRdb's version includes in-frame clones alone and lacks a portion of them. The table has approximately 51,000 clones, 92% seen once. Source: CD4+ T cells from peripheral blood mononuclear cells, taken after pregnancy. The receptor source for this set is a female donor with multiple sclerosis, enrolled in a pregnancy study.

This clone has a handful of counts. The chain employs TRBV15 and TRBJ1-5; tentative D call: TRBD1 (6 bases). There are 17 residues in the CDR3. Deletions cut 6 bases from V and 0 bases from J, with 18 bases between. Germline assignment: CDR1 LNHNV and CDR2 YYDKDF (reference sequence). CDR3 loop: CATRAWPGQISNQPQHF. CDR3 bases: TGTGCCACCAGAGCCTGGCCGGGACAAATTAGCAATCAGCCCCAGCATTTT.

The chain couples TRBV7-2 to TRBJ2-7, with D possibly being TRBD2 (6 bases). Germline V gene sequence: CDR1 SGHTA, CDR2 FQGNSA. The CDR3 has 12 residues. Trimming stripped 5 bases from V and 9 bases from J, with 14 bases between. CDR3 sequence reads: CASSREYRAQYF. CDR3 DNA: TGTGCCAGCAGCCGGGAGTACCGGGCGCAGTACTTC. Full variable domain (rest looked up from reference TRBV7-2 and TRBJ2-7): GAGVSQSPSNKVTEKGKDVELRCDPISGHTALYWYRQSLGQGLEFLIYFQGNSAPDKSGLPSDRFSAERTGGSVSTLTIQRTQQEDSAVYLCASSREYRAQYFGPGTRLTVT.

The chain employs TRBV5-1 and TRBJ2-3; TRBD2 aligns across 12 bases. Losses at the gene ends were 5 bases for V and 6 bases for J; bases not matched to a gene: 10. CDR1 SGHRS and CDR2 YFSETQ come from the germline V gene. The CDR3 extends over 16 amino acids. CDR3 residues: CASRLPRLAGADTQYF. The CDR3 DNA is TGCGCCAGCAGACTACCTCGACTAGCGGGAGCGGATACGCAGTATTTT.

The rearrangement uses TRBV27 and TRBJ2-6, with D perhaps matching TRBD2 (6 bases). Germline CDR1 MNHEY, CDR2 SMNVEV (reference sequence). Trimming took off 3 bases at V and 1 base at J, with 7 bases between the two ends. The CDR3 totals 15 residues. The CDR3: CASSFGGSGANVLTF. CDR3 bases: TGTGCCAGCAGTTTTGGAGGGTCTGGGGCCAACGTCCTGACTTTC.

The chain uses TRBV7-3 and TRBJ2-7, with TRBD1 matching over 10 bases. J gave up 1 base and V 5 bases, and 5 bases lay outside the gene matches. Germline CDR1 and CDR2: SGHTA and FQGTGA. This CDR3 has 15 amino acids. CDR3 amino acids: CASSTTGGASYEQYF. The CDR3 bases are TGTGCCAGCAGCACGACAGGGGGCGCTTCCTACGAGCAGTACTTC.

The chain employs TRBV5-5 and TRBJ1-6; weak D call: TRBD1 (6 bases). The V gene lost 7 bases and the J gene lost 6 bases, with 11 bases spanning the gap. Germline loops: CDR1 SGHKS, CDR2 YYEKEE (reference sequence). There are 13 residues in the CDR3. The CDR3 reads CASLTGLNSPLHF. The CDR3 DNA sequence: TGTGCCAGCTTGACAGGCCTTAATTCACCCCTCCACTTT.

The V and J genes are TRBV19 and TRBJ1-1; D unresolved. This CDR3 spans 15 amino acids. Trimming took 3 bases from V and 0 from J, leaving 11 bases between them. CDR1 is LNHDA, CDR2 SQIVND, per germline (reference sequence). The CDR3 sequence is CASSIGRVMNTEAFF. DNA for the CDR3: TGTGCCAGTAGTATCGGGCGGGTCATGAACACTGAAGCTTTCTTT.

J is TRBJ2-1 and V is TRBV9; TRBD2 matches at 9 bases. The J segment lost 9 bases and the V segment lost 0 bases, leaving 7 bases of the junction unmatched. This CDR3 has 15 residues. Germline loops: CDR1 SGDLS, CDR2 YYNGEE. The CDR3 loop is CASSVDVAGAVEQFF. DNA for the CDR3: TGTGCCAGCAGCGTAGATGTAGCGGGAGCGGTTGAGCAGTTCTTC.

The rearrangement joins TRBV28 to TRBJ2-6; TRBD1 matches at 12 bases. Looked up from germline, CDR1 is MDHEN and CDR2 is SYDVKM. The V gene end was trimmed by 0 bases and the J gene end by 2 bases; junction bases not matched to a gene: 2. There are 18 residues in the CDR3. The CDR3: CASSLWGQGATGANVLTF. For the CDR3, the DNA is TGTGCCAGCAGTTTATGGGGACAGGGGGCAACTGGGGCCAACGTCCTGACTTTC.

In DNA, the CDR3 is TGTGCCACTGGCGGGGGTAGCGGCAACACCGGGGAGCTGTTTTTT. This codes for CATGGGSGNTGELFF. The rearrangement joins TRBV7-9 to TRBJ2-2; 7 positions agree with TRBD2. This CDR3 is 15 amino acids long. Germline V lookup: CDR1 SEHNR, CDR2 FQNEAQ (reference sequence). V shed 10 bases, J shed 2 bases, and the junction held 10 bases outside the gene matches.

The chain recombines TRBV7-2 with TRBJ1-1; D is unresolved. The germline V gene encodes CDR1 SGHTA and CDR2 FQGNSA. The CDR3 extends over 13 amino acids. Trimming took off 2 bases at V and 7 bases at J, with 11 bases between the two ends. CDR3 region: CASSLHGPSEAFF. CDR3 coding DNA: TGTGCCAGCAGCTTACACGGTCCGAGTGAAGCTTTCTTT.

The gene calls are TRBV29-1 and TRBJ2-5; TRBD2 is a possible D gene (7 bases). V was shortened by 5 bases and J by 3 bases, with 13 bases between the two germline ends. Germline CDR1 is SQVTM and CDR2 is ANQGSEA. The CDR3 runs to 13 residues. CDR3: CSVHRGGEETQYF. CDR3 nucleotide sequence: TGCAGCGTTCATAGGGGGGGCGAAGAGACCCAGTACTTC.

The chain employs TRBV18 and TRBJ1-2; maybe TRBD1 (6 bases). Trimming removed 2 bases at V and 4 bases at J, with 11 bases between. Germline CDR1 reads KGHSH; CDR2 reads LQKENI. This CDR3 has 14 residues. The CDR3 bases are TGTGCCAGCTCACCAAGAGGACAGATCTATGGCTACACCTTC. Protein product: CASSPRGQIYGYTF.

The J gene is TRBJ2-1, the V gene TRBV7-2; D is perhaps TRBD1 (6 bases). The CDR3 sequence is 16 residues long. The ends were cut back, 0 bases at V and 7 bases at J, with 16 bases in the middle. Germline V CDR1 and CDR2: SGHTA, FQGNSA. CDR3 nucleotide sequence: TGTGCCAGCAGCTTAGCGAGCGTACAGGGCGGGAATGAGCAGTTCTTC. Amino acids: CASSLASVQGGNEQFF.

V and J are TRBV5-1 and TRBJ2-1; TRBD2 agrees at 7 bases. J gave up 2 bases and V 4 bases, and 0 bases lay outside the gene matches. Germline V gene data show CDR1 as SGHRS and CDR2 as YFSETQ. The length of the CDR3 is 13 residues. CDR3 DNA: TGCGCCAGCAGCGGGAGGGCCTACAATGAGCAGTTCTTC. Its translation is CASSGRAYNEQFF. The full variable domain, completed using reference TRBV5-1 and TRBJ2-1, is KAGVTQTPRYLIKTRGQQVTLSCSPISGHRSVSWYQQTPGQGLQFLFEYFSETQRNKGNFPGRFSGRQFSNSRSEMNVSTLELGDSALYLCASSGRAYNEQFFGPGTRLTVL.

This clone was detected only once. A junction boundary mismatches the germline segment, possibly from a read error. The gene calls are TRBV19 and TRBJ2-3, with D possibly being TRBD2 (6 bases). CDR1 LNHDA and CDR2 SQIVND come from the germline V gene (reference sequence). The CDR3 consists of 16 residues. The CDR3 protein is CACRSSPAGLQGTQYF. The CDR3 bases are TGTGCCTGTAGAAGTAGTCCAGCGGGCCTTCAAGGGACGCAGTATTTT.

V usage is TRBV19 and J usage is TRBJ1-1, with TRBD1 matching 10 bases. The CDR3 extends over 14 amino acids. Trimming at V came to 5 bases and at J to 4 bases, leaving 4 bases not matched to a gene. CDR1 and CDR2 from the germline V gene are LNHDA and SQIVND (reference sequence). The CDR3 DNA reads as TGTGCCAGTAGTCAGCGGACAGGGGGCACTGAAGCTTTCTTT. Its translation: CASSQRTGGTEAFF.

V and J are TRBV19 and TRBJ1-5; possible D gene TRBD1, 5 bases. The CDR3 loop spans 16 amino acids. Trimming took 3 bases from V and 0 from J, leaving 12 bases between them. The germline V gene encodes CDR1 LNHDA and CDR2 SQIVND (reference sequence). The CDR3 bases are TGTGCCAGTAGTATTTTGAGGACAAATAGCAATCAGCCCCAGCATTTT. This sequence encodes CASSILRTNSNQPQHF.

The V and J genes are TRBV19 and TRBJ1-2, with no clear D. Germline values: CDR1 LNHDA, CDR2 SQIVND (reference sequence). The germline V and J ends were trimmed by 7 bases and 7 bases, with 19 bases remaining between them. The CDR3 sequence is 14 residues long. CDR3 sequence (DNA): TGTGCCAGTATATCGGAGGGCAGGAGAAGTGGCTACACCTTC. It encodes CASISEGRRSGYTF.

The genes are TRBV18 and TRBJ2-2; TRBD2 aligns across 7 bases. The CDR3 length is 14 residues. From germline, CDR1 is KGHSH and CDR2 LQKENI. With 4 bases clipped from V and 7 bases from J, the junction kept 6 bases outside the gene matches. In nucleotides, the CDR3 is TGTGCCAGCTCACTCAGGAGCGGGAACGGGGAGCTGTTTTTT. This gives the protein CASSLRSGNGELFF.

J is TRBJ1-2 and V is TRBV29-1, with no clear D. The CDR3 contains 12 residues. Germline V gene data show CDR1 as SQVTM and CDR2 as ANQGSEA. The germline V and J ends were trimmed by 3 bases and 4 bases, with 9 bases remaining between them. The CDR3 region is CSVERAPYGYTF. CDR3 coding DNA: TGCAGCGTTGAGAGGGCCCCCTATGGCTACACCTTC. Full variable domain (remainder filled in from reference TRBV29-1 and TRBJ1-2): SAVISQKPSRDICQRGTSLTIQCQVDSQVTMMFWYRQQPGQSLTLIATANQGSEATYESGFVIDKFPISRPNLTFSTLTVSNMSPEDSSIYLCSVERAPYGYTFGSGTRLTVV.

This clone was detected only once. The gene calls are TRBV9 and TRBJ2-1, with D possibly TRBD2 on 5 matching bases. Germline V gives CDR1 SGDLS, CDR2 YYNGEE. This CDR3 region has 16 residues. V was shortened by 1 base and J by 1 base, with 12 bases between the two germline ends. CDR3 protein: CASSVSSTGSYNEQFF. For the CDR3, the DNA is TGTGCCAGCAGCGTATCCTCGACGGGGTCCTACAATGAGCAGTTCTTC.

J is TRBJ1-1 and V is TRBV18; TRBD1 is a possible D gene (5 bases). This CDR3 comprises 14 residues. Per germline, CDR1 KGHSH and CDR2 LQKENI. Trimming removed 5 bases at V and 1 base at J, with 11 bases between. CDR3 region: CASSSYTGNTEAFF. The CDR3 coding sequence is TGTGCCAGCTCATCGTATACAGGGAACACTGAAGCTTTCTTT.